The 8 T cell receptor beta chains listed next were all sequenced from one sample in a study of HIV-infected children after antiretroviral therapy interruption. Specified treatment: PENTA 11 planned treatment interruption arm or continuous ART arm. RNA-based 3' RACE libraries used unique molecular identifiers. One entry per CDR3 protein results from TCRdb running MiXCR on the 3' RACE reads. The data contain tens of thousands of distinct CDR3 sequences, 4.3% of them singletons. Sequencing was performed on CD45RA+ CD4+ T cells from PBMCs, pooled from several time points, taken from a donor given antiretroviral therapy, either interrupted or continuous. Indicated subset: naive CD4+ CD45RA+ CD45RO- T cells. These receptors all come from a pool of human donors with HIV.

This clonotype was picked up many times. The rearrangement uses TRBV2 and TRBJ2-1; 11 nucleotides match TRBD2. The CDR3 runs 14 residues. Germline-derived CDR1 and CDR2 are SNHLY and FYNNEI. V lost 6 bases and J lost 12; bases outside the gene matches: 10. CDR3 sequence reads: CASRVAGGPVRQFF. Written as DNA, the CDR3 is TGTGCCAGCAGGGTAGCGGGGGGGCCGGTTCGGCAGTTCTTC.

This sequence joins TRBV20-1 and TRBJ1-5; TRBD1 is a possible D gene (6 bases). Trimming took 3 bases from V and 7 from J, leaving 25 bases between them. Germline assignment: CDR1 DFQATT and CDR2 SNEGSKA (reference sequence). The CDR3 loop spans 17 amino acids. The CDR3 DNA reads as TGCAGTGCTAGCGTGAAACAGGGTTTTGGTTTGAAGCAGCCCCAGCATTTT. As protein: CSASVKQGFGLKQPQHF.

The CDR3 coding sequence is TGTGCCAGCAGTGATGAGAGCGAACAGCCCCAGCATTTT. Residues: CASSDESEQPQHF. This chain uses TRBV2 with TRBJ1-5; unclear D gene. Germline CDR1 and CDR2: SNHLY and FYNNEI. The V and J ends lost 3 bases and 7 bases respectively, with 10 bases between them. The CDR3 covers 13 residues. The full variable domain, its missing parts supplied by reference TRBV2 and TRBJ1-5, is EPEVTQTPSHQVTQMGQEVILRCVPISNHLYFYWYRQILGQKVEFLVSFYNNEISEKSEIFDDQFSVERPDGSNFTLKIRSTKLEDSAMYFCASSDESEQPQHFGDGTRLSIL.

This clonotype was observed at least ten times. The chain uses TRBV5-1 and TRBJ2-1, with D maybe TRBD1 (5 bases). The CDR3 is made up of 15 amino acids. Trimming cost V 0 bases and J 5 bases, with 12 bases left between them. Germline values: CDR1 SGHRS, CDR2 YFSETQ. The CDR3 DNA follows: TGCGCCAGCAGCTTGGGTGGGCGCAGGGACAATGAGCAGTTCTTC. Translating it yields CASSLGGRRDNEQFF.

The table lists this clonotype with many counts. CDR3 in DNA: TGTGCCAGCAGTGAAGGGGCCACGACGGGCACTGAAGCTTTCTTT. It translates to CASSEGATTGTEAFF. The rearrangement uses TRBV2 and TRBJ1-1, with D unresolved. V was cut by 1 base and J by 4 bases, with 13 bases left in between. This CDR3 contains 15 residues. Germline V CDR1 and CDR2: SNHLY, FYNNEI.

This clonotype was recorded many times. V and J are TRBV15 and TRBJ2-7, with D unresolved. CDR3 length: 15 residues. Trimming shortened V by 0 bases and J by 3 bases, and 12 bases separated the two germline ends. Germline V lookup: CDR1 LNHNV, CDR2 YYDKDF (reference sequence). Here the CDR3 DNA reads TGTGCCACCAGCAGAGAAGGATCCCCCATCTACGAGCAGTACTTC. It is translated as CATSREGSPIYEQYF.

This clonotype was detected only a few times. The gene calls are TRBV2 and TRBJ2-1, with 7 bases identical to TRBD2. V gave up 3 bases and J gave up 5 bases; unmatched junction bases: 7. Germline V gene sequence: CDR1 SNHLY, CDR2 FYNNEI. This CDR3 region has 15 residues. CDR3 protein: CASSEQGLKDNEQFF. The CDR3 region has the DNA TGTGCCAGCAGTGAGCAGGGACTAAAGGACAATGAGCAGTTCTTC.

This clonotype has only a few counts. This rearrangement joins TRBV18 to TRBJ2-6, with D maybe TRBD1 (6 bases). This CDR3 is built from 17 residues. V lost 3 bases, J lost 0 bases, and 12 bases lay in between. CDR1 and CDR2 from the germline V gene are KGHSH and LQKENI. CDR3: CASSPGQFGSGANVLTF. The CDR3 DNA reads TGTGCCAGCTCACCCGGACAGTTCGGCTCTGGGGCCAACGTCCTGACTTTC.